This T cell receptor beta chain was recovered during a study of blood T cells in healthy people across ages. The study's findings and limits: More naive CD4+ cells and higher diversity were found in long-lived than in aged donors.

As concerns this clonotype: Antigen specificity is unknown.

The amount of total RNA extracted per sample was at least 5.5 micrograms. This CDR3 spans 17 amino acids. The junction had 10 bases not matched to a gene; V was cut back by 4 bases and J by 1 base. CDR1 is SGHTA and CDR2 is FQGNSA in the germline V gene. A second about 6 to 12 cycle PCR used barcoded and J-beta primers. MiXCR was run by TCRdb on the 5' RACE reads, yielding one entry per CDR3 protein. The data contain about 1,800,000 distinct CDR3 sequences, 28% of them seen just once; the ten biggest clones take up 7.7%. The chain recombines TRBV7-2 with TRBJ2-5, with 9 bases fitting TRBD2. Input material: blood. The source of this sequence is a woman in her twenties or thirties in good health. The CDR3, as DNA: TGTGCCAGCAGCTCACCCGCCAGACTAGCGGCCCAAGAGACCCAGTACTTC. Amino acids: CASSSPARLAAQETQYF.